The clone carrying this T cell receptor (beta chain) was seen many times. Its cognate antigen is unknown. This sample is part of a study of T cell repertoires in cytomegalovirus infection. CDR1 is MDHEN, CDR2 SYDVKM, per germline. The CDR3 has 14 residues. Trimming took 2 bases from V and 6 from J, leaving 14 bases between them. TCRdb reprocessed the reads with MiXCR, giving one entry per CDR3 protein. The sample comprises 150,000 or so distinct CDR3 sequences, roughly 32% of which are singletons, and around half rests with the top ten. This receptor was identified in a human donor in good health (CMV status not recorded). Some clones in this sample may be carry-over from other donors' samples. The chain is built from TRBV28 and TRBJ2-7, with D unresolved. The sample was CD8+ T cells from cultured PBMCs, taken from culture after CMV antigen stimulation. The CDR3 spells CASSLTNWFSEQYF. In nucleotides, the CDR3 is TGTGCCAGCAGTTTAACCAATTGGTTCTCCGAGCAGTACTTC.